One sample yielded the 15 T cell receptor beta chains listed below, sequenced in a study of blood T cell repertoires in COVID-19. The method was immunoSEQ multiplex PCR; TCRdb's version includes in-frame clones alone and lacks a portion of them. The table records approximately 98,000 clones, 75% to 85% of them present only once. Sequencing was carried out using peripheral blood. The source is a man between 60 and 75 years old with acute or convalescent COVID-19.

This chain links TRBV18 with TRBJ1-3, with 8 positions matching TRBD1. The V and J ends lost 4 bases and 3 bases, in that order; junction bases with no gene match: 2. The CDR3 length is 14 residues. Germline V lookup: CDR1 KGHSH, CDR2 LQKENI. CDR3 protein: CASSRTGFGNTIYF. The CDR3 DNA follows: TGTGCCAGCTCACGGACAGGGTTTGGAAACACCATATATTTT.

The DNA for the CDR3 is TGTGCCAGCAGCCGCCACGGTGGAGCCGGGGAGCTGTTTTTT. It encodes CASSRHGGAGELFF. The chain recombines TRBV6-5 with TRBJ2-2; no definite D call. V lost 6 bases to trimming and J lost 6 bases, with 14 bases between them. Germline CDR1 and CDR2: MNHEY and SVGAGI. The CDR3 spans 14 residues.

V is TRBV19 and J is TRBJ1-5; perhaps TRBD1 as D (6 bases). The CDR3 covers 16 residues. The ends were cut back, 2 bases at V and 4 bases at J, with 15 bases in the middle. Looked up from germline, CDR1 is LNHDA and CDR2 is SQIVND (reference sequence). CDR3 residues: CASSIKQGEWNQPQHF. CDR3 nucleotide sequence: TGTGCCAGTAGTATAAAACAGGGTGAATGGAATCAGCCCCAGCATTTT.

The V and J genes are TRBV15 and TRBJ1-1; the D gene is possibly TRBD1 (5 bases). CDR3 length equals 15 residues. Trimming left V 6 bases short and J 5 bases short, with 19 bases between. Germline CDR1 LNHNV, CDR2 YYDKDF (reference sequence). For the CDR3, the DNA is TGTGCCACCAGAGTCGGGGCCGGGGGGACGACTGAAGCTTTCTTT. Translation: CATRVGAGGTTEAFF.

This sequence joins TRBV24-1 and TRBJ2-6, with a possible D match to TRBD1 (5 bases). This CDR3 contains 21 residues. Germline V lookup: CDR1 KGHDR, CDR2 SFDVKD. The V end was cut by 4 bases, the J end by 0 bases, with 24 bases between. In nucleotides, the CDR3 is TGTGCCACCAGTGAACGTCTGGGTTCAGGGAACACCCTCTCTGGGGCCAACGTCCTGACTTTC. Protein: CATSERLGSGNTLSGANVLTF.

This rearrangement joins TRBV9 to TRBJ2-3, with D perhaps TRBD2 (6 bases). Deletions cut 1 base from V and 2 bases from J, with 11 bases between. This CDR3 contains 15 residues. Germline CDR1 is SGDLS and CDR2 is YYNGEE. The CDR3 DNA reads TGTGCCAGCAGCGTATGGGGGACTTACACAGATACGCAGTATTTT. Translation gives CASSVWGTYTDTQYF.

The rearrangement joins TRBV9 to TRBJ1-5; D call uncertain. With 2 bases removed from V and 4 bases from J, the gap between germline ends came to 10 bases. This CDR3 comprises 14 residues. Germline values: CDR1 SGDLS, CDR2 YYNGEE. CDR3 bases: TGTGCCAGCAGCGTTGGAGTACCGAATCAGCCCCAGCATTTT. Translated, it gives CASSVGVPNQPQHF.

A note on this clone: This same CDR3 is encoded by further DNA sequences in the sample. V usage is TRBV5-1 and J usage is TRBJ2-1; the D gene is possibly TRBD1 (6 bases). Trimming took 3 bases from V and 6 from J, leaving 16 bases between them. Per germline, CDR1 SGHRS and CDR2 YFSETQ. CDR3 length: 15 residues. DNA of the CDR3: TGCGCCAGCAGCTCAGGGCAGGGGCCTGCCAATGAGCAGTTCTTC. Amino acid sequence: CASSSGQGPANEQFF.

This rearrangement joins TRBV2 to TRBJ1-2, with 9 bases aligning to TRBD1. Trimming cost V 2 bases and J 7 bases; bases outside gene matches: 8. Germline lookup yields CDR1 SNHLY and CDR2 FYNNEI. This CDR3 has 15 residues. The CDR3 spells CASSETRTGAAGYTF. Here the CDR3 DNA reads TGTGCCAGCAGTGAAACTCGGACAGGGGCTGCTGGCTACACCTTC.

In its sample, this clone was seen once. V is TRBV29-1 and J is TRBJ1-1, with D possibly TRBD1 on 6 matching bases. CDR1 is SQVTM, CDR2 ANQGSEA, per germline. V dropped 6 bases and J dropped 0 bases, with 8 bases sitting between them. CDR3 length: 12 amino acids. The CDR3 protein is CSVRTVNTEAFF. CDR3 sequence (DNA): TGCAGCGTAAGGACAGTGAACACTGAAGCTTTCTTT.

The gene calls are TRBV6-1 and TRBJ2-7; 9 nucleotides align to TRBD1. V shed 3 bases and J 4 bases; nucleotides not matched to a gene: 7. CDR1 is MNHNS, CDR2 SASEGT, per germline. This CDR3 is 15 amino acids long. Written as DNA, the CDR3 is TGTGCCAGCAGTGATTGGGGACAGGGATTTTACGAGCAGTACGTC. Amino acid sequence: CASSDWGQGFYEQYV.

This clone was found a few times. The chain employs TRBV7-2 and TRBJ1-1; D is uncertain. V lost 9 bases, J lost 5 bases, and 16 bases lay in between. Germline-derived CDR1 and CDR2 are SGHTA and FQGNSA. The CDR3 covers 13 residues. The CDR3 sequence: CASSSGSGTEAFF. The CDR3 nucleotides are TGTGCCAGTAGTTCGGGGTCGGGAACTGAAGCTTTCTTT.

The count of this clone is one. The V and J genes are TRBV30 and TRBJ1-4; 10 bases line up with TRBD1. This CDR3 is built from 13 residues. The V gene end was trimmed by 3 bases and the J gene end by 7 bases; junction bases not matched to a gene: 2. CDR1 and CDR2 (germline): GTSNPN, SVGIG (reference sequence). The CDR3 here is CAWRGQGTEKLFF. The CDR3 DNA reads as TGTGCCTGGAGGGGACAGGGGACTGAAAAACTGTTTTTT.

V is TRBV29-1 and J is TRBJ1-1; TRBD1 is a possible D gene (6 bases). Germline CDR1 reads SQVTM; CDR2 reads ANQGSEA. V shed 3 bases and J shed 4 bases, with 12 bases lying between them. The CDR3 spans 13 residues. The CDR3 sequence: CSVDPGQVTEAFF. The CDR3 nucleotides are TGCAGCGTTGACCCGGGACAAGTCACTGAAGCTTTCTTT.

The sample holds one count of this clone. V usage is TRBV19 and J usage is TRBJ1-4; D possibly corresponds to TRBD1 (5 bases). There are 14 residues in the CDR3. The V end lost 6 bases, the J end lost 6 bases, and 14 bases lay between the germline ends. CDR1 is LNHDA, CDR2 SQIVND, per germline (reference sequence). The CDR3 protein is CASSDQGLDEKLFF. The CDR3 DNA reads TGTGCCAGTAGCGACCAGGGACTCGATGAAAAACTGTTTTTT.